The 27 T cell receptor beta chains given below trace back to one sample, sequenced in a study of shared clonotypes between healthy human individuals. Some clones are missing from TCRdb's copy, which holds only in-frame ones; the method was immunoSEQ multiplex PCR. Counted here are some 1 million clones, 70% to 80% occurring once; the ten biggest clones make up roughly 1.5%. The specimen was memory CD4+ T cells sorted from blood. Indicated subset: CD45RA-negative fraction. The receptors here all came from a man aged 18 to 29 in good health.

The chain couples TRBV29-1 to TRBJ2-5; weak D call: TRBD1 (5 bases). V was shortened by 4 bases and J by 5 bases, with 14 bases between the two germline ends. This CDR3 is built from 13 residues. Looked up from germline, CDR1 is SQVTM and CDR2 is ANQGSEA. The CDR3 sequence: CSVGSKGAETQYF. CDR3 DNA: TGCAGCGTTGGGTCGAAAGGGGCCGAGACCCAGTACTTC.

The chain links TRBV13 to TRBJ1-6; a possible D gene is TRBD1 (6 bases). V was pared by 4 bases and J by 6 bases, with 16 bases between. The CDR3 consists of 16 residues. The V gene's germline CDR1 is PRHDT and CDR2 FYEKMQ (reference sequence). The CDR3 loop reads CASSYTGTRVNSPLHF. For the CDR3, the DNA is TGTGCCAGCAGCTATACCGGGACACGCGTTAATTCACCCCTCCACTTT.

This clone came up a few times. The chain recombines TRBV6-6 with TRBJ1-5; 8 nucleotides line up with TRBD1. The CDR3 length is 13 residues. V shed 6 bases and J 16 bases; nucleotides not matched to a gene: 14. Germline V gene lookup returns CDR1 MNHNY and CDR2 SVGAGI (reference sequence). CDR3 in amino acids: CASSRQGFDPEHF. The CDR3 DNA follows: TGTGCCAGCAGCCGACAGGGGTTCGACCCCGAACATTTT.

This clone was seen only once. V is TRBV30 and J is TRBJ2-1; D gene uncertain. Germline V gives CDR1 GTSNPN, CDR2 SVGIG (reference sequence). V lost 0 bases and J 10 bases, leaving 7 bases between the germline ends. The CDR3 is 11 residues long. The CDR3 here is CAWSVGWEQFF. The CDR3 nucleotides read TGTGCCTGGAGTGTCGGGTGGGAGCAGTTCTTC.

This chain joins TRBV28 and TRBJ1-2; 9 nucleotides line up with TRBD1. CDR3 length: 17 amino acids. Germline CDR1 and CDR2: MDHEN and SYDVKM. With 1 base clipped from V and 6 bases from J, the junction kept 12 bases outside the gene matches. DNA for the CDR3: TGTGCCAGCAGTTTATTCGGGACAGGGAGGTCAGGGGATGGCTACACCTTC. Encoded protein: CASSLFGTGRSGDGYTF.

This clone was observed once. This chain joins TRBV5-4 and TRBJ1-5; TRBD1 might be the D (5 bases). The CDR3 is 15 amino acids. In germline, CDR1 is SGHNT, CDR2 YYREEE (reference sequence). The V end lost 4 bases, the J end lost 5 bases, and 16 bases lay between the germline ends. In DNA, the CDR3 is TGTGCCAGCAGCGAGTTCGACAGAGTGGATCAGCCCCAGCATTTT. Amino acid sequence: CASSEFDRVDQPQHF.

The chain uses TRBV15 and TRBJ1-3; D remains unclear. Germline V gene lookup returns CDR1 LNHNV and CDR2 YYDKDF (reference sequence). The CDR3 has 16 residues. Trimming stripped 0 bases from V and 0 bases from J, with 9 bases between. The CDR3 DNA reads as TGTGCCACCAGCAGAGATGAACAACCCTCTGGAAACACCATATATTTT. Its translation is CATSRDEQPSGNTIYF.

The chain links TRBV5-1 to TRBJ2-7; D uncertain. With 0 bases removed from V and 6 bases from J, the gap between germline ends came to 7 bases. The CDR3 consists of 12 residues. Germline V gives CDR1 SGHRS, CDR2 YFSETQ. The DNA of the CDR3 is TGCGCCAGCAGCTTGGTCGGTACCGAGCAGTACTTC. It codes for CASSLVGTEQYF.

This clone was observed many times. CDR3 loop: CASRMDRTDDGYTF. Here the CDR3 DNA reads TGTGCCAGTAGGATGGACAGGACCGACGATGGCTACACCTTC. V usage is TRBV19 and J usage is TRBJ1-2; TRBD1 agrees at 7 bases. This CDR3 has 14 amino acids. Per germline, CDR1 LNHDA and CDR2 SQIVND (reference sequence). After removal of 6 bases from V and 6 bases from J, the junction contained 10 bases not matched to a gene.

This rearrangement joins TRBV6-6 to TRBJ2-1; possible D gene TRBD2, 5 bases. This CDR3 comprises 16 residues. Deletions cut 2 bases from V and 10 bases from J, with 21 bases between. CDR1 and CDR2 (germline): MNHNY, SVGAGI (reference sequence). The CDR3 sequence: CASSYPTKTGSWEQFF. Written as DNA, the CDR3 is TGTGCCAGCAGTTACCCTACGAAGACGGGGAGCTGGGAGCAGTTCTTC.

V gene TRBV10-2 combines with J gene TRBJ2-1, with D perhaps matching TRBD1 (6 bases). Looked up from germline, CDR1 is WSHSY and CDR2 is SAAADI. CDR3 length: 13 residues. With 6 bases removed from V and 10 bases from J, the gap between germline ends came to 16 bases. CDR3 nucleotides: TGCGCCAGCAGAGGGGGTGGTGTAGCAGAGCAGTTCTTC. This encodes CASRGGGVAEQFF.

Points on this clone: A much larger clone lies a single base off, so this may be a read error. The chain has TRBV7-9 and TRBJ2-7; D remains ambiguous. This CDR3 is 14 amino acids long. V lost 1 base, J lost 3 bases, and 10 bases lay in between. Germline lookup yields CDR1 SEHNR and CDR2 FQNEAQ (reference sequence). CDR3 DNA: TGTGCCAGCAGCTTAGATCGGGCGGACTACGAGCAGTACTTC. This encodes CASSLDRADYEQYF.

V is TRBV5-1 and J is TRBJ1-4; maybe TRBD1 (6 bases). The CDR3 sequence is 15 residues long. Trimming stripped 4 bases from V and 4 bases from J, with 14 bases between. The germline V gene encodes CDR1 SGHRS and CDR2 YFSETQ. The DNA for the CDR3 is TGCGCCAGCAGCCCGTACAGGGAGGGTAATGAAAAACTGTTTTTT. Its protein product is CASSPYREGNEKLFF.

With respect to this clone: Other DNA sequences within the sample encode an identical CDR3. Here the CDR3 reads CASSPRGDTQYF. Here the CDR3 DNA reads TGTGCCAGCTCACCACGGGGGGATACGCAGTATTTT. The chain links TRBV18 to TRBJ2-3; D is tentatively TRBD1 or TRBD2 (5 bases each). V gave up 1 base and J gave up 6 bases, with 5 bases separating them. The length of the CDR3 is 12 residues. Germline CDR1 is KGHSH and CDR2 is LQKENI.

This chain joins TRBV19 and TRBJ2-2; D not certain. Germline V gene lookup returns CDR1 LNHDA and CDR2 SQIVND (reference sequence). The CDR3 has 15 amino acids. V lost 5 bases and J 0 bases, leaving 10 bases between the germline ends. For the CDR3, the DNA is TGTGCCAGTAGTGAGATCCGAACGAACACCGGGGAGCTGTTTTTT. It yields the protein CASSEIRTNTGELFF.

The chain couples TRBV10-3 to TRBJ2-7; tentatively, D is TRBD1 (6 bases). This CDR3 has 14 residues. The V gene lost 10 bases and the J gene lost 2 bases, with 18 bases spanning the gap. Germline CDR1 reads ENHRY; CDR2 reads SYGVKD. CDR3 DNA: TGTGCCACCCAAGTAGGGACACCAACCTACGAGCAGTACTTC. Its protein product is CATQVGTPTYEQYF.

This clone was seen more than once but under ten times. In nucleotides, the CDR3 is TGCGCCAGCAGCTCCCTCACTGAGACAGGCGGCCAATTCTTC. Its protein product is CASSSLTETGGQFF. The chain couples TRBV5-1 to TRBJ2-1, with D possibly matching TRBD1 (6 bases). This CDR3 spans 14 amino acids. V lost 3 bases to trimming and J lost 16 bases, with 23 bases between them. The germline gives CDR1 SGHRS, CDR2 YFSETQ.

The chain combines TRBV5-1 with TRBJ1-1, with TRBD1 as a possible D gene (5 bases). The V gene's germline CDR1 is SGHRS and CDR2 YFSETQ. Deletions cut 0 bases from V and 0 bases from J, with 12 bases between. The CDR3 spans 16 residues. The DNA of the CDR3 is TGCGCCAGCAGCTTGGAGGCAGGGATTTTGAACACTGAAGCTTTCTTT. This gives the protein CASSLEAGILNTEAFF.

The chain is built from TRBV15 and TRBJ2-1, with TRBD1 matching over 8 bases. V gave up 5 bases and J gave up 7 bases; unmatched junction bases: 7. The germline gives CDR1 LNHNV, CDR2 YYDKDF (reference sequence). The CDR3 extends over 14 amino acids. CDR3 residues: CATSPRTGQNEQFF. CDR3 in DNA: TGTGCCACCAGCCCCCGGACAGGGCAGAATGAGCAGTTCTTC. The full variable domain, rest sourced from reference TRBV15 and TRBJ2-1, is DAMVIQNPRYQVTQFGKPVTLSCSQTLNHNVMYWYQQKSSQAPKLLFHYYDKDFNNEADTPDNFQSRRPNTSFCFLDIRSPGLGDTAMYLCATSPRTGQNEQFFGPGTRLTVL.

The J gene is TRBJ2-2, the V gene TRBV11-3; D remains unclear. There are 15 residues in the CDR3. V was cut by 3 bases and J by 2 bases, with 10 bases left in between. Germline CDR1 is SGHNT and CDR2 is YENEEA. CDR3 in amino acids: CASSFGQTNTGELFF. In DNA form, the CDR3 reads TGTGCCAGCAGCTTCGGGCAGACCAACACCGGGGAGCTGTTTTTT. Full variable domain (missing parts from reference TRBV11-3 and TRBJ2-2): EAGVVQSPRYKIIEKKQPVAFWCNPISGHNTLYWYLQNLGQGPELLIRYENEEAVDDSQLPKDRFSAERLKGVDSTLKIQPAELGDSAVYLCASSFGQTNTGELFFGEGSRLTVL.

This chain uses TRBV30 with TRBJ1-2; D is ambiguous. The CDR3 is 12 residues long. The germline V gene has CDR1 GTSNPN and CDR2 SVGIG (reference sequence). Trimming took off 3 bases at V and 6 bases at J, with 11 bases between the two ends. The CDR3 loop is CAWSANRNGYTF. The CDR3 nucleotides are TGTGCCTGGAGCGCTAACAGAAATGGCTACACCTTC.

This clone has a handful of counts. This sequence joins TRBV30 and TRBJ2-2; the D call may be TRBD1 or TRBD2 (5 bases each). V lost 0 bases, J lost 6 bases, and 14 bases lay in between. Germline lookup yields CDR1 GTSNPN and CDR2 SVGIG (reference sequence). This CDR3 has 15 amino acids. The CDR3 bases are TGTGCCTGGAGTGTTAGAGTGAGAGGGGCCGGGGAGCTGTTTTTT. It encodes CAWSVRVRGAGELFF. The full variable domain, rest sourced from reference TRBV30 and TRBJ2-2, is SQTIHQWPATLVQPVGSPLSLECTVEGTSNPNLYWYRQAAGRGLQLLFYSVGIGQISSEVPQNLSASRPQDRQFILSSKKLLLSDSGFYLCAWSVRVRGAGELFFGEGSRLTVL.

The J gene is TRBJ2-3, the V gene TRBV5-6; D is possibly TRBD1 or TRBD2 (5 bases each). Germline V gene data show CDR1 as SGHDT and CDR2 as YYEEEE. The ends were cut back, 4 bases at V and 2 bases at J, with 11 bases in the middle. This CDR3 comprises 14 residues. The CDR3 reads CASSRGEFTDTQYF. CDR3 DNA: TGTGCCAGCAGCCGAGGGGAGTTCACAGATACGCAGTATTTT.

This chain connects TRBV10-3 to TRBJ2-3; the match to TRBD1 covers 9 bases. Germline CDR1 reads ENHRY; CDR2 reads SYGVKD. This CDR3 region has 16 residues. V was clipped by 5 bases and J by 3 bases; unmatched bases: 9. CDR3 loop: CAISPGTGMSTDTQYF. The CDR3 nucleotides are TGTGCCATCAGTCCTGGGACAGGGATGAGTACAGATACGCAGTATTTT.

The chain carries TRBV4-1 and TRBJ1-6; the D is unclear. In germline, CDR1 is MGHRA, CDR2 YSYEKL. The V end lost 4 bases, the J end lost 0 bases, and 13 bases lay between the germline ends. The CDR3 runs to 17 residues. CDR3 in amino acids: CASSLGLYSSYNSPLHF. In DNA, the CDR3 is TGCGCCAGCAGCCTCGGACTGTATTCCTCCTATAATTCACCCCTCCACTTT.

The V call is TRBV9, the J call TRBJ1-6; the D gene is possibly TRBD1 (5 bases). The CDR3 has 18 amino acids. Between the trimmed V and J ends, which lost 0 bases and 2 bases, there was a span of 15 bases. Germline V gives CDR1 SGDLS, CDR2 YYNGEE. CDR3 nucleotide sequence: TGTGCCAGCAGCGTAGACTCTTTTGGGGGTACCTATAATTCACCCCTCCACTTT. Protein: CASSVDSFGGTYNSPLHF.

V and J are TRBV28 and TRBJ1-6; weak D call: TRBD1 (6 bases). The germline CDR1 and CDR2 sequences are MDHEN and SYDVKM. The CDR3 loop spans 16 amino acids. The V and J ends lost 8 bases and 7 bases respectively, with 21 bases between them. The CDR3 bases are TGTGCCAGCCAAATGGGGGGGGCTAACTCAAATTCACCCCTCCACTTT. Amino acids: CASQMGGANSNSPLHF.